The 24 T cell receptor beta chains below come from one sample, sequenced in a study of cytomegalovirus exposure and HLA in healthy donors. The protocol was immunoSEQ multiplex PCR, while the TCRdb copy is restricted to in-frame clones and leaves out a portion. The table has hundreds of thousands of clones, around 78% seen once. The sample comprised PBMCs. These receptors all come from a woman between 18 and 30 years old in good health and CMV-seronegative.

The V and J genes are TRBV6-5 and TRBJ2-3; 8 bases are shared with TRBD2. V lost 6 bases and J lost 4; bases outside the gene matches: 6. In germline, CDR1 is MNHEY, CDR2 SVGAGI. The CDR3 length is 14 residues. This CDR3 is CASRPGLVADTQYF. The CDR3 DNA follows: TGTGCCAGCAGACCGGGACTAGTGGCAGATACGCAGTATTTT.

This chain connects TRBV6-5 to TRBJ2-7; 9 bases map to TRBD1. The germline CDR1 and CDR2 sequences are MNHEY and SVGAGI. The V segment lost 4 bases and the J segment 9 bases; nucleotides outside the gene matches: 7. The CDR3 contains 13 residues. Here the CDR3 DNA reads TGTGCCAGCAGTTTCCGGGACAGGGAGGTGCAGTACTTC. It specifies CASSFRDREVQYF.

The chain employs TRBV27 and TRBJ2-7; 10 nucleotides line up with TRBD1. Germline CDR1 and CDR2: MNHEY and SMNVEV (reference sequence). The CDR3 is made up of 15 amino acids. V lost 3 bases and J lost 0; bases outside the gene matches: 2. The CDR3 is CASSLRTGGSYEQYF. CDR3 nucleotide sequence: TGTGCCAGCAGTTTGAGGACAGGGGGCTCCTACGAGCAGTACTTC.

This chain links TRBV2 with TRBJ2-2; a possible D gene is TRBD1 (5 bases). Germline CDR1 is SNHLY and CDR2 is FYNNEI. CDR3 size: 13 residues. Trimming stripped 6 bases from V and 5 bases from J, with 10 bases between. The CDR3: CASRETGTGELFF. In nucleotides, the CDR3 is TGTGCCAGCAGAGAAACAGGAACCGGGGAGCTGTTTTTT.

This chain links TRBV11-3 with TRBJ1-1, with a possible D match to TRBD1 (5 bases). Germline assignment: CDR1 SGHNT and CDR2 YENEEA. With 5 bases removed from V and 1 base from J, the gap between germline ends came to 11 bases. The CDR3 covers 14 residues. CDR3 nucleotide sequence: TGTGCCAGCAGCCTAGGGGCGCAGAACACTGAAGCTTTCTTT. Protein sequence: CASSLGAQNTEAFF.

This clone was counted only a few times. The V call is TRBV6-5, the J call TRBJ1-2; D possibly corresponds to TRBD1 (6 bases). With 1 base removed from V and 8 bases from J, the gap between germline ends came to 11 bases. Looked up from germline, CDR1 is MNHEY and CDR2 is SVGAGI. The CDR3 extends over 13 amino acids. The CDR3 DNA reads TGTGCCAGCAGTTACTTGGGGGCGAGAGGCTACACCTTC. Protein product: CASSYLGARGYTF.

The chain has TRBV6-5 and TRBJ2-1; D not resolved. V lost 2 bases and J 9 bases, leaving 17 bases between the germline ends. Per germline, CDR1 MNHEY and CDR2 SVGAGI. The length of the CDR3 is 15 residues. Here the CDR3 reads CASSYGVSSLSEQFF. The DNA of the CDR3 is TGTGCCAGCAGTTACGGGGTCAGCTCGCTTAGTGAGCAGTTCTTC.

This chain joins TRBV30 and TRBJ1-2; 7 nucleotides line up with TRBD1. Trimming took 2 bases from V and 8 from J; bases not matched to a gene: 5. The CDR3 sequence is 12 residues long. Looked up from germline, CDR1 is GTSNPN and CDR2 is SVGIG (reference sequence). CDR3 residues: CAWSQRDRGYTF. The CDR3 region has the DNA TGTGCCTGGAGTCAACGGGACAGAGGCTACACCTTC.

The chain has TRBV13 and TRBJ2-2, with D perhaps matching TRBD1 (6 bases). Trimming shortened V by 5 bases and J by 5 bases, and 18 bases separated the two germline ends. Germline-derived CDR1 and CDR2 are PRHDT and FYEKMQ (reference sequence). The CDR3 length is 16 residues. The CDR3 here is CASSPYPTQGTGELFF. CDR3 sequence (DNA): TGTGCCAGCAGCCCCTATCCGACACAGGGAACCGGGGAGCTGTTTTTT.

The chain joins TRBV5-1 to TRBJ2-7; the D gene is possibly TRBD1 (6 bases). The CDR3 consists of 15 residues. Germline CDR1 and CDR2: SGHRS and YFSETQ. V shed 1 base and J shed 1 base, with 12 bases lying between them. The CDR3 coding sequence is TGCGCCAGCAGCTTGAACCAGGGGCCTTCCTACGAGCAGTACTTC. The encoded protein is CASSLNQGPSYEQYF.

The chain is built from TRBV14 and TRBJ2-3, with 10 bases identical to TRBD1. With 0 bases clipped from V and 3 bases from J, the junction kept 3 bases outside the gene matches. From germline, CDR1 is SGHDN and CDR2 FVKESK. This CDR3 comprises 16 residues. The CDR3 protein is CASSQDWGQGTDTQYF. The CDR3, as DNA: TGTGCCAGCAGCCAAGATTGGGGACAGGGGACAGATACGCAGTATTTT.

The genes are TRBV28 and TRBJ1-1, with 11 bases aligning to TRBD1. The CDR3 runs 15 residues. The trim removed 5 bases at V and 4 bases at J, leaving 6 bases unmatched. Looked up from germline, CDR1 is MDHEN and CDR2 is SYDVKM. CDR3 residues: CASSTDRGRSTEAFF. The DNA for the CDR3 is TGTGCCAGCAGTACGGACAGGGGGCGGAGCACTGAAGCTTTCTTT.

The chain is built from TRBV18 and TRBJ1-2; D is perhaps TRBD1 (5 bases). This CDR3 has 14 residues. Trimming took 1 base from V and 6 from J, leaving 12 bases between them. Germline CDR1 KGHSH, CDR2 LQKENI. This CDR3 is CASSPRDRDHGYTF. CDR3 bases: TGTGCCAGCTCACCACGGGACCGGGATCATGGCTACACCTTC.

The chain recombines TRBV2 with TRBJ1-1, with D possibly TRBD1 on 6 matching bases. The CDR3 is made up of 16 amino acids. In germline, CDR1 is SNHLY, CDR2 FYNNEI. Trimming pared 2 bases from V and 0 bases from J, leaving 13 bases between. CDR3 DNA sequence: TGTGCCAGCAGTGAACGACAGGTAACTATGAACACTGAAGCTTTCTTT. This encodes CASSERQVTMNTEAFF.

The chain joins TRBV6-5 to TRBJ1-1; D remains unclear. The CDR3 extends over 13 amino acids. With 3 bases removed from V and 1 base from J, the gap between germline ends came to 6 bases. In germline, CDR1 is MNHEY, CDR2 SVGAGI. The CDR3 DNA is TGTGCCAGCAGTTATGACCCGAACACTGAAGCTTTCTTT. It encodes CASSYDPNTEAFF.

V and J are TRBV4-1 and TRBJ2-1, with D perhaps matching TRBD1 (5 bases). CDR1 is MGHRA and CDR2 is YSYEKL in the germline V gene. This CDR3 is 15 amino acids long. V was trimmed by 8 bases and J by 1 base, leaving 15 bases between them. For the CDR3, the DNA is TGCGCCAGCTCAGAAGGGGCAGGGTCCTACAATGAGCAGTTCTTC. Translation: CASSEGAGSYNEQFF.

The chain joins TRBV27 to TRBJ2-2, with D uncertain. CDR1 and CDR2 (germline): MNHEY, SMNVEV (reference sequence). V lost 6 bases to trimming and J lost 1 base, with 6 bases between them. This CDR3 region has 13 residues. The CDR3 is CASSPQNTGELFF. CDR3 sequence (DNA): TGTGCCAGCAGCCCACAGAACACCGGGGAGCTGTTTTTT.

The rearrangement uses TRBV11-2 and TRBJ1-2; D possibly corresponds to TRBD1 (6 bases). The CDR3 length is 14 residues. CDR1 SGHAT and CDR2 FQNNGV come from the germline V gene. V was trimmed by 6 bases and J by 2 bases, leaving 13 bases between them. CDR3 coding DNA: TGTGCCAGCAGTCCCAGGGGTCCCAACTATGGCTACACCTTC. It is translated as CASSPRGPNYGYTF.

V and J are TRBV7-3 and TRBJ2-3, with 10 bases fitting TRBD2. Germline values: CDR1 SGHTA, CDR2 FQGTGA. CDR3 length equals 15 residues. Trimming at V came to 2 bases and at J to 4 bases, leaving 3 bases not matched to a gene. The CDR3 bases are TGTGCCAGCAGCTTAGCTAGCGGGAGATCAGATACGCAGTATTTT. Protein sequence: CASSLASGRSDTQYF.

The rearrangement uses TRBV6-6 and TRBJ1-3; D remains unclear. Trimming removed 7 bases at V and 0 bases at J, with 13 bases between. Germline V gene lookup returns CDR1 MNHNY and CDR2 SVGAGI (reference sequence). The CDR3 sequence is 15 residues long. CDR3 in DNA: TGTGCCAGCACAAGACGCCTGGACTCTGGAAACACCATATATTTT. The encoded protein is CASTRRLDSGNTIYF.

The genes are TRBV19 and TRBJ1-4, with D hard to call. In germline, CDR1 is LNHDA, CDR2 SQIVND (reference sequence). The CDR3 runs 11 residues. Trimming took 3 bases from V and 12 from J, leaving 8 bases between them. The CDR3 loop is CASSMGRQLFF. CDR3 bases: TGTGCCAGTAGTATGGGCCGTCAACTGTTTTTT.

CDR3 DNA sequence: TGTGCCAGCAGCTCCCCTCCGGGGGCGACTAGCTCTGGGGCCAACGTCCTGACTTTC. It specifies CASSSPPGATSSGANVLTF. The V and J genes are TRBV7-8 and TRBJ2-6; D could derive from TRBD1 or TRBD2 (6 bases each). Germline values: CDR1 SGHVS, CDR2 FQNEAQ. V was cut by 4 bases and J by 0 bases, with 19 bases left in between. CDR3 size: 19 residues.

V usage is TRBV4-1 and J usage is TRBJ1-4; TRBD1 aligns across 7 bases. CDR1 MGHRA and CDR2 YSYEKL come from the germline V gene. J gave up 3 bases and V 4 bases, and 2 bases lay outside the gene matches. This CDR3 is built from 14 residues. The CDR3 bases are TGCGCCAGCAGCCCCGGGACAGCTAATGAAAAACTGTTTTTT. Protein sequence: CASSPGTANEKLFF.

The chain links TRBV15 to TRBJ1-6; D possibly corresponds to TRBD1 (5 bases). This CDR3 has 16 residues. From germline, CDR1 is LNHNV and CDR2 YYDKDF (reference sequence). The V gene lost 0 bases and the J gene lost 4 bases, with 10 bases spanning the gap. The CDR3 sequence is CATSRDRASYNSPLHF. The CDR3 DNA is TGTGCCACCAGCAGAGACAGGGCTTCTTATAATTCACCCCTCCACTTT.